This T cell receptor (beta chain) stems from a study of monozygotic twins with inflammatory bowel disease. Study outcomes and limitations: Patient-to-patient differences in immunosuppressive treatment may have added variability to the repertoires. IBD patients had lower TCRbeta diversity (inverse Simpson) than healthy co-twins. Healthy twins shared more clonotypes with others than IBD patients, most markedly active ones.

The CDR3 runs to 14 residues. Germline values: CDR1 GTSNPN, CDR2 SVGIG (reference sequence). cDNA encoding TCRalpha and TCRbeta underwent two nested PCRs of roughly 17 and 9 cycles, each of which was followed by bead purification. TCRdb reprocessed the 5' RACE reads, keeping one entry per CDR3 protein, no DNA. The sample spans 300,000 to 350,000 distinct CDR3 sequences; the ten largest clones claim approximately 2%. Concerning this clonotype: The antigen remains unidentified.

Sequencing was done on a sample of blood. This sequence originates from a human donor with ulcerative colitis or Crohn's disease, or a healthy co-twin of an affected twin (not recorded which). The chain is built from TRBV30 and TRBJ2-5; absent DNA, TCRdb's TRBD1 call cannot be checked. The CDR3: CFQPGIPYQETQYF.